One sample yielded the 2 T cell receptor beta chains listed below, sequenced in a study of cytomegalovirus exposure and HLA in healthy donors. The PCR made use of 60 Vbeta and 13 Jbeta primers. Some clones are missing from TCRdb's copy, which holds only in-frame ones; the method was immunoSEQ multiplex PCR. The sample lists roughly 150,000 clones, 82% occurring once. Source material: PBMCs. The receptors shown here come from a woman aged 45-60 years in good health and CMV-seropositive.

Only one count was recorded for this clone. The chain couples TRBV6-5 to TRBJ2-2; a weak D match, TRBD2 (5 bases). Trimming removed 2 bases from V and 4 bases from J, with 5 bases in between. The CDR3 covers 13 residues. Germline CDR1 and CDR2: MNHEY and SVGAGI. CDR3 in DNA: TGTGCCAGCAGTTACGGAGGCACCGGGGAGCTGTTTTTT. It is translated as CASSYGGTGELFF.

In its sample, this clone was seen once. The J gene is TRBJ2-3, the V gene TRBV2; TRBD2 aligns across 8 bases. CDR3 length: 16 residues. Looked up from germline, CDR1 is SNHLY and CDR2 is FYNNEI. Germline trimming cut 6 bases from V and 4 bases from J; bases unmatched to any gene: 12. The CDR3 DNA follows: TGTGCCAGCAGATATAGCGGGGCCCTTGGTTCAGATACGCAGTATTTT. This sequence encodes CASRYSGALGSDTQYF. The full variable domain, completed using reference TRBV2 and TRBJ2-3, is EPEVTQTPSHQVTQMGQEVILRCVPISNHLYFYWYRQILGQKVEFLVSFYNNEISEKSEIFDDQFSVERPDGSNFTLKIRSTKLEDSAMYFCASRYSGALGSDTQYFGPGTRLTVL.